The subject of this entry is one T cell receptor beta chain. Its antigen is not known. These data are taken from a study of identical twins. Study observations and caveats: Models, which agreed with sharing between unrelated individuals, nonetheless underestimated the out-of-frame TCR alpha sharing seen in monozygotic twins.

Via MiXCR, TCRdb re-called the 5' RACE reads, giving one row per CDR3 protein. This repertoire shows a few hundred thousand distinct CDR3 sequences, 13% to 15% found once; its top ten account for approximately 0.98%. Separately, the same data were catalogued under a study of yellow fever vaccine responses in identical twins.

Sequences were obtained from CD4+ T cells sorted from blood. This receptor was taken from a young woman in good health.

The CDR3 spells CASSDYAGSTGELFF. CDR3 in DNA: TGTGCCAGCAGTGATTATGCGGGTTCCACCGGGGAGCTGTTTTTT. V is TRBV2 and J is TRBJ2-2; perhaps TRBD2 as D (5 bases). CDR3 length equals 15 residues. From germline, CDR1 is SNHLY and CDR2 FYNNEI. Trimming pared 3 bases from V and 4 bases from J, leaving 12 bases between.